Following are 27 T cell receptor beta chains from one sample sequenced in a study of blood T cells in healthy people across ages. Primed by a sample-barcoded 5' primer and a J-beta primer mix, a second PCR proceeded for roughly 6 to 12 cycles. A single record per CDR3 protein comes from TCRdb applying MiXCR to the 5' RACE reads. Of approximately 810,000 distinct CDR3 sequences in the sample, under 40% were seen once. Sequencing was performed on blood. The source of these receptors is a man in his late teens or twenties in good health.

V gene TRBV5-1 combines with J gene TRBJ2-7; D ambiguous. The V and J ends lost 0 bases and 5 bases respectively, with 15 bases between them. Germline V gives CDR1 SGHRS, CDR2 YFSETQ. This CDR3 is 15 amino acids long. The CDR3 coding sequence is TGCGCCAGCAGCTTGGTGGCAAAAGATGGGAACGAGCAGTACTTC. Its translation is CASSLVAKDGNEQYF.

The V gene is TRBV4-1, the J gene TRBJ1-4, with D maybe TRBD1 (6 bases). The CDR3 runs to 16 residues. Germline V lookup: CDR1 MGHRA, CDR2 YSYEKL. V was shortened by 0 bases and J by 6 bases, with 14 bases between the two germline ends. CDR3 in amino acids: CASSQDAGGFDEKLFF. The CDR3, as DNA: TGCGCCAGCAGCCAAGATGCGGGGGGCTTCGATGAAAAACTGTTTTTT.

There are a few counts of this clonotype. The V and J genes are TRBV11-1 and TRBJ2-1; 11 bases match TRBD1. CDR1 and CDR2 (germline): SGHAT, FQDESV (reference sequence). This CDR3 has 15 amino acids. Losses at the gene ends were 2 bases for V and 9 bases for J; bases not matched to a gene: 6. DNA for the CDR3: TGTGCCAGCAGCTTAATGGGACAGGGGGGGGGTGAGCAGTTCTTC. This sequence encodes CASSLMGQGGGEQFF.

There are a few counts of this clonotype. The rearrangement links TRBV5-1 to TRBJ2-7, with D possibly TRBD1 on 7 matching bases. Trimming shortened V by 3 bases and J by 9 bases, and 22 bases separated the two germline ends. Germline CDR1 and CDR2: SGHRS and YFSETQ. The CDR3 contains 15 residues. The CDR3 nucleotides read TGCGCCAGCAGCTATGGTAATGACAGGGCGGGAAGGCAGTACTTC. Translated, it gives CASSYGNDRAGRQYF.

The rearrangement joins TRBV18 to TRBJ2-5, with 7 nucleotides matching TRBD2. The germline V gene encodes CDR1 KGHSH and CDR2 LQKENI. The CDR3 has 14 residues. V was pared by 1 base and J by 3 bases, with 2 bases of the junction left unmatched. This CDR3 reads CASSPQAGEETQYF. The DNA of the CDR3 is TGTGCCAGCTCACCACAGGCGGGGGAAGAGACCCAGTACTTC.

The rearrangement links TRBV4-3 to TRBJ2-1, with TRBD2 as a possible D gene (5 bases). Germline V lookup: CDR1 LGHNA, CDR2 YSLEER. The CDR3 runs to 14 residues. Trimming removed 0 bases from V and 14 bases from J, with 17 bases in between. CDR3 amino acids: CASSQDAGRGVEFF. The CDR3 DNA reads TGCGCCAGCAGCCAAGATGCTGGCCGGGGTGTGGAGTTCTTC.

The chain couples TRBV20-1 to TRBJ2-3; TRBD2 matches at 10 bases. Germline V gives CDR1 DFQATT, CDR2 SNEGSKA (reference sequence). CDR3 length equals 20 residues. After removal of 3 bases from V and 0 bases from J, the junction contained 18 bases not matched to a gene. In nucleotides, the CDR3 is TGCAGTGCTAGTTTTGGCCTCGAGGCTAGCGGGGGACCTAGCACAGATACGCAGTATTTT. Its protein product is CSASFGLEASGGPSTDTQYF.

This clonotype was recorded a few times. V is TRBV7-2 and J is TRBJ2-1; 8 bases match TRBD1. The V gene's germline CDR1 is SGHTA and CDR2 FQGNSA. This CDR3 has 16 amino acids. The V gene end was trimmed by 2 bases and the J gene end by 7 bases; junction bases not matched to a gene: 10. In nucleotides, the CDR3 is TGTGCCAGCAGCTTAAAATCCGGGACAGGATGGAATGAGCAGTTCTTC. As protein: CASSLKSGTGWNEQFF.

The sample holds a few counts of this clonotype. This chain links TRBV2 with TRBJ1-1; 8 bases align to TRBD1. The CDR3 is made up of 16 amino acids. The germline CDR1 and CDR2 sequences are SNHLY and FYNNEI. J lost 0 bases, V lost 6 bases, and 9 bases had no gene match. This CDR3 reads CASSETGARVNTEAFF. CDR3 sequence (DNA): TGTGCCAGCAGCGAGACAGGGGCTAGGGTGAACACTGAAGCTTTCTTT.

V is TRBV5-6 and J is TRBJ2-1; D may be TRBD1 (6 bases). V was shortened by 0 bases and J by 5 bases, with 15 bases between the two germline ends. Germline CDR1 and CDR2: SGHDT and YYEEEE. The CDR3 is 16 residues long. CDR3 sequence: CASSLGQVLWNNEQFF. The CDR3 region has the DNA TGTGCCAGCAGCTTGGGACAGGTGCTTTGGAACAATGAGCAGTTCTTC.

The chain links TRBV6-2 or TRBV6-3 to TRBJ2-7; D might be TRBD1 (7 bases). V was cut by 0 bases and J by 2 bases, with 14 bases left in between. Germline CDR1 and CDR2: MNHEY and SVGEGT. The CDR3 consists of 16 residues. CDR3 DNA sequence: TGTGCCAGCAGTTACTCGGGCGGGACAGATACCTACGAGCAGTACTTC. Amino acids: CASSYSGGTDTYEQYF.

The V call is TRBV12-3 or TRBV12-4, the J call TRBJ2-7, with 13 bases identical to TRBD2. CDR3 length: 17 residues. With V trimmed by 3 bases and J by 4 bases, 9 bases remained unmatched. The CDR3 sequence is CASSFSSGLAGIYEQYF. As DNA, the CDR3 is TGTGCCAGCAGTTTTAGCTCGGGACTAGCGGGGATTTACGAGCAGTACTTC.

CDR3 in DNA: TGTGCCAGCAGCTTAAGCCACAGGGACACAGATACGCAGTATTTT. This gives the protein CASSLSHRDTDTQYF. The rearrangement uses TRBV11-2 and TRBJ2-3; maybe TRBD1 (6 bases). The CDR3 totals 15 residues. V gave up 2 bases and J gave up 2 bases, with 11 bases separating them. Germline V gene data show CDR1 as SGHAT and CDR2 as FQNNGV.

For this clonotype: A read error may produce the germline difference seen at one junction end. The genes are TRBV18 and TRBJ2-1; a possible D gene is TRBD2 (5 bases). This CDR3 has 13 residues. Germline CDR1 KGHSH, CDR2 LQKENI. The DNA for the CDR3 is TGTGCCAGCGCACCACCCGGGGTCAATGAGCAGTTCTTC. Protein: CASAPPGVNEQFF. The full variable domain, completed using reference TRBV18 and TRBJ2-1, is NAGVMQNPRHLVRRRGQEARLRCSPMKGHSHVYWYRQLPEEGLKFMVYLQKENIIDESGMPKERFSAEFPKEGPSILRIQQVVRGDSAAYFCASAPPGVNEQFFGPGTRLTVL.

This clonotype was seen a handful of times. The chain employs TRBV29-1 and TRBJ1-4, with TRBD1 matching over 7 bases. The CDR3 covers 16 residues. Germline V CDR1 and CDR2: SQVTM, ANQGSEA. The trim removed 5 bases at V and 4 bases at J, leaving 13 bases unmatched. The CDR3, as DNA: TGCAGCGTTAGGGTCGACAGGGTGAGGGGTAATGAAAAACTGTTTTTT. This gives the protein CSVRVDRVRGNEKLFF.

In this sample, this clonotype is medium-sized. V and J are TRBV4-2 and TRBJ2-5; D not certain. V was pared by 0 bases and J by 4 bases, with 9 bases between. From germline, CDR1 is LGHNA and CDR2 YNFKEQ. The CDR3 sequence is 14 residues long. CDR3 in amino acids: CASSQETPGETQYF. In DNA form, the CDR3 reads TGTGCCAGCAGCCAAGAAACCCCCGGAGAGACCCAGTACTTC.

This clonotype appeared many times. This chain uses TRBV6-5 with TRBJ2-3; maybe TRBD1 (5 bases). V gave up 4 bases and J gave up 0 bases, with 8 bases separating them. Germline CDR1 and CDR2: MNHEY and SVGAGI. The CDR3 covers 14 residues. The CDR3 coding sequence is TGTGCCAGCAGTTTGACAGATAGCACAGATACGCAGTATTTT. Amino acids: CASSLTDSTDTQYF.

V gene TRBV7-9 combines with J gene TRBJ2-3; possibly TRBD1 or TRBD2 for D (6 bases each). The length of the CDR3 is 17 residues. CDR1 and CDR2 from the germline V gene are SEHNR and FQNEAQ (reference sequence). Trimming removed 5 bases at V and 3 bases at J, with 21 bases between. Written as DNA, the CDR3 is TGTGCCAGCAGCAGAACAGCTAACGGGGGCCTGACAGATACGCAGTATTTT. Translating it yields CASSRTANGGLTDTQYF.

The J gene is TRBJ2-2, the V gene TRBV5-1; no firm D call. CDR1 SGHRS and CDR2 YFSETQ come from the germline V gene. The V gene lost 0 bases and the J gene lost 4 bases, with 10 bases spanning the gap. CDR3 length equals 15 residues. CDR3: CASSLEETPTGELFF. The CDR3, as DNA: TGCGCCAGCAGCTTGGAGGAAACCCCCACCGGGGAGCTGTTTTTT.

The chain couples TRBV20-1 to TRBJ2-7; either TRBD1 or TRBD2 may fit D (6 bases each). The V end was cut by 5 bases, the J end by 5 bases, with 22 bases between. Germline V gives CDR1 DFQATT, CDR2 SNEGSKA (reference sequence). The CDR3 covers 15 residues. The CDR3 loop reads CSAAKTAGTRDEQYF. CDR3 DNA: TGCAGTGCTGCTAAAACGGCGGGGACAAGGGACGAGCAGTACTTC.

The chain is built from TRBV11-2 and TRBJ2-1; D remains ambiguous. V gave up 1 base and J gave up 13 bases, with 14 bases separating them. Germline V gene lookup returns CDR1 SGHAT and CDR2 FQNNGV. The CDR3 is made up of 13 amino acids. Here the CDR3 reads CASSLGSSETQFF. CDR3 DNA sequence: TGTGCCAGCAGCTTAGGTAGCTCGGAGACCCAGTTCTTC.

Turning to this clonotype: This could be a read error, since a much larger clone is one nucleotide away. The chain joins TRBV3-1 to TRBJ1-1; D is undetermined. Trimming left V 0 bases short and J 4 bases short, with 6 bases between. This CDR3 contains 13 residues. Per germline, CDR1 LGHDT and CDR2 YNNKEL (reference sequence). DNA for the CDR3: TGTGCCAGCAGCCAAGACGCGCGCACTGAAGCTTTCTTT. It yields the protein CASSQDARTEAFF.

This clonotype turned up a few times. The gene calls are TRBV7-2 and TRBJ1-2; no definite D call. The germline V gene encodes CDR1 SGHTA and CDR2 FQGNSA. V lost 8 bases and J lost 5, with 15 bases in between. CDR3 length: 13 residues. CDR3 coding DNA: TGTGCCAGCCAACAAACCCCCCTTTATGGCTACACCTTC. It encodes CASQQTPLYGYTF. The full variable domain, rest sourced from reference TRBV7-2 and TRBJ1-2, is GAGVSQSPSNKVTEKGKDVELRCDPISGHTALYWYRQSLGQGLEFLIYFQGNSAPDKSGLPSDRFSAERTGGSVSTLTIQRTQQEDSAVYLCASQQTPLYGYTFGSGTRLTVV.

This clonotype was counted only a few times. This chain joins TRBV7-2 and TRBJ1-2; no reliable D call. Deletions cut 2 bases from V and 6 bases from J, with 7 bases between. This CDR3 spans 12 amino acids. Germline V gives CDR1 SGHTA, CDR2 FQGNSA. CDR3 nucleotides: TGTGCCAGCAGCTTATCCTTGAATGGCTACACCTTC. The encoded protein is CASSLSLNGYTF.

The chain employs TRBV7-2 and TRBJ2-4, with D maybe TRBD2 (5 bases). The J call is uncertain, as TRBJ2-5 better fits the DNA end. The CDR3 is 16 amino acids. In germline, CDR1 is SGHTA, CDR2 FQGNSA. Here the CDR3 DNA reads TGTGCCAGCAGCTTAGGGACTGTTTCTGCTGGAGGGACCCAGTACTTC. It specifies CASSLGTVSAGGTQYF.

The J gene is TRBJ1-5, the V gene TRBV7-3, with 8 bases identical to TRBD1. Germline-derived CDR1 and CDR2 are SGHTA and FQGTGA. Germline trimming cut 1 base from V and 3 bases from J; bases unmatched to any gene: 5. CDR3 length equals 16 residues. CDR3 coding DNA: TGTGCCAGCAGCTTAAGCGGACAGGGAATCAATCAGCCCCAGCATTTT. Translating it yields CASSLSGQGINQPQHF.

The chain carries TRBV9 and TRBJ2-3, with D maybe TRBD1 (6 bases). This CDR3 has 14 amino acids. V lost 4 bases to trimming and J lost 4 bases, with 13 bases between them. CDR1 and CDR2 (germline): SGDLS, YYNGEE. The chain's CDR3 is CASSFAQGPDTQYF. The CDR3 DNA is TGTGCCAGCAGCTTCGCCCAGGGGCCAGATACGCAGTATTTT.